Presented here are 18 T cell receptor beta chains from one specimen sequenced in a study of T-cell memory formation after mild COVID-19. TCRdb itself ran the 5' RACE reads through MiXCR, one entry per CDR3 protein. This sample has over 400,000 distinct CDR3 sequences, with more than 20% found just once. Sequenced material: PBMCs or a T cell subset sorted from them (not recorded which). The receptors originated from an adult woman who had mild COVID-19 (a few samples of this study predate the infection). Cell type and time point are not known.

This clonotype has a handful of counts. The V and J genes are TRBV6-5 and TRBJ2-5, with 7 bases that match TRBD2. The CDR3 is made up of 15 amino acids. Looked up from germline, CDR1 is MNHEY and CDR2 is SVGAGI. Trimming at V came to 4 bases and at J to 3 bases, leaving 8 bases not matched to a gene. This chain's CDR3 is CASSSDREVKETQYF. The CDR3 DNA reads TGTGCCAGCAGTTCCGACCGGGAGGTGAAAGAGACCCAGTACTTC.

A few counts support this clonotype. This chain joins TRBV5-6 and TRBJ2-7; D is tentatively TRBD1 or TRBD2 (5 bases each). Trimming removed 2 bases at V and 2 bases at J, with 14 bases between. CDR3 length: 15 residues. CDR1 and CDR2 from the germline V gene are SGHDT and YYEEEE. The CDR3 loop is CASSFLVGVTYEQYF. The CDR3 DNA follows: TGTGCCAGCAGCTTTCTGGTGGGGGTCACCTACGAGCAGTACTTC.

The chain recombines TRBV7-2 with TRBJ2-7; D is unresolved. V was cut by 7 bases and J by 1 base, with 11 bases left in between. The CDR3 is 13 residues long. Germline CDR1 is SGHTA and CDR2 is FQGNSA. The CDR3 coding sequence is TGTGCCAGCACCTCAGACGGATCCTACGAGCAGTACTTC. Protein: CASTSDGSYEQYF.

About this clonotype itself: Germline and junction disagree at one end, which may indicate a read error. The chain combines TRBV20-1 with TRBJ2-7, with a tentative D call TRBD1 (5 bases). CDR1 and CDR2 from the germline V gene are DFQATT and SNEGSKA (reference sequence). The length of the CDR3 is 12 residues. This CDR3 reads CRASGAFYEQYF. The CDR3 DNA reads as TGCAGGGCTAGTGGGGCCTTCTACGAGCAGTACTTC.

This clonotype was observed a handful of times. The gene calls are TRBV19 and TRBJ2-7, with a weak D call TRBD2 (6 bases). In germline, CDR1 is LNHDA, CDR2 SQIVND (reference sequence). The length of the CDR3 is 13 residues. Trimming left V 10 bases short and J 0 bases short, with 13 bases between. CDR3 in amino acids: CATRDSSSYEQYF. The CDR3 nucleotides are TGTGCCACCCGGGACTCTAGCTCCTACGAGCAGTACTTC. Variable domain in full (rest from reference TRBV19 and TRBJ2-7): DGGITQSPKYLFRKEGQNVTLSCEQNLNHDAMYWYRQDPGQGLRLIYYSQIVNDFQKGDIAEGYSVSREKKESFPLTVTSAQKNPTAFYLCATRDSSSYEQYFGPGTRLTVT.

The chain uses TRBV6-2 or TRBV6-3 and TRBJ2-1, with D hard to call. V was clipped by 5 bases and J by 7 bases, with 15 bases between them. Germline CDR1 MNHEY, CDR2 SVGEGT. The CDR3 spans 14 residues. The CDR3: CASSRTSIRNEQFF. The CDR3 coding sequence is TGTGCCAGCAGTCGAACGTCTATCAGGAATGAGCAGTTCTTC.

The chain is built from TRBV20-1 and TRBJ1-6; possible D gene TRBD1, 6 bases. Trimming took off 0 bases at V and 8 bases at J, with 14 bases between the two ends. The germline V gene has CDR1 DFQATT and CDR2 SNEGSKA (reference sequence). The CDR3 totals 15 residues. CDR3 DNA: TGCAGTGCTAGAGATCGCGGGGGCGCGTATTCACCCCTCCACTTT. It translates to CSARDRGGAYSPLHF.

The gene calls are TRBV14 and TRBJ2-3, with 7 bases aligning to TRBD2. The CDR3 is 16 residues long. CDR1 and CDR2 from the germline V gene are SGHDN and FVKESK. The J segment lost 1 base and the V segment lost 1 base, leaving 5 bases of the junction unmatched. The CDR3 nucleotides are TGTGCCAGCAGCCAAGGGGTCCTAGCGGGCACAGATACGCAGTATTTT. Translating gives CASSQGVLAGTDTQYF.

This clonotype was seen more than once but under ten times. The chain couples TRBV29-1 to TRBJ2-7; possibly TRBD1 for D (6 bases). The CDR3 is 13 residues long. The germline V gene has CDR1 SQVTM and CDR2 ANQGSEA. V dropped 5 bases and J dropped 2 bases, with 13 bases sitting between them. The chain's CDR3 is CSVTGGRTYEQYF. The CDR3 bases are TGCAGCGTTACTGGGGGCCGAACCTACGAGCAGTACTTC.

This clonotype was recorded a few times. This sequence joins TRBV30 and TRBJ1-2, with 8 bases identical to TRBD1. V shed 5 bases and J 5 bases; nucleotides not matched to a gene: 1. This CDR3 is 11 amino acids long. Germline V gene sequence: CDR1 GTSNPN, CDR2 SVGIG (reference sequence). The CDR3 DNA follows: TGTGCCTGGGGACAGGGTTATGGCTACACCTTC. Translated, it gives CAWGQGYGYTF.

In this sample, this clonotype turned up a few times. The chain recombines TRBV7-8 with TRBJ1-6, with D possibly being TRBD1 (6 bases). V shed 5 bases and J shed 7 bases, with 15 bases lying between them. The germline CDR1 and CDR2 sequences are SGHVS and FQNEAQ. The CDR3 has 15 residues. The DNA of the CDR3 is TGTGCCAGCAGCCCGGGGGCAGGGCCCAATTCACCCCTCCACTTT. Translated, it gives CASSPGAGPNSPLHF.

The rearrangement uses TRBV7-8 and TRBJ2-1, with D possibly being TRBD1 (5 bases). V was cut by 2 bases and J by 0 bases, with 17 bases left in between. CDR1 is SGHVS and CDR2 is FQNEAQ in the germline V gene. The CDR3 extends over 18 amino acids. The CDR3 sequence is CASSLLSQVGFSYNEQFF. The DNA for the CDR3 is TGTGCCAGCAGCTTACTATCACAGGTCGGGTTCTCCTACAATGAGCAGTTCTTC.

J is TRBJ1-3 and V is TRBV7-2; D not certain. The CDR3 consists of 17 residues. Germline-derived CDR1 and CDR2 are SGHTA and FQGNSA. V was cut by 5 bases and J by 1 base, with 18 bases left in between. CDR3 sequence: CASSVSYRRGSGNTIYF. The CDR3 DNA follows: TGTGCCAGCAGCGTATCATACCGGCGCGGATCTGGAAACACCATATATTTT.

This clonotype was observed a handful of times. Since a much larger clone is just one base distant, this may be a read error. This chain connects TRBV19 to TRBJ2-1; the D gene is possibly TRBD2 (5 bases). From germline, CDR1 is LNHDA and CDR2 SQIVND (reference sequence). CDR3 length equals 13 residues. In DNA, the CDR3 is TGTGCCAGGAGTATAGATCGGGGCAATGAGCAGTTCTTC. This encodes CARSIDRGNEQFF.

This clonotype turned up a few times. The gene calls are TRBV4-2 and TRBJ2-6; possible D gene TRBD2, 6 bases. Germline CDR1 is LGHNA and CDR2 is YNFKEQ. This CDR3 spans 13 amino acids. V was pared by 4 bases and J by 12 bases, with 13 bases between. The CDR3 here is CASSPEGPGVLTF. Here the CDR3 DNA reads TGTGCCAGCAGCCCGGAGGGTCCTGGCGTCCTGACTTTC.

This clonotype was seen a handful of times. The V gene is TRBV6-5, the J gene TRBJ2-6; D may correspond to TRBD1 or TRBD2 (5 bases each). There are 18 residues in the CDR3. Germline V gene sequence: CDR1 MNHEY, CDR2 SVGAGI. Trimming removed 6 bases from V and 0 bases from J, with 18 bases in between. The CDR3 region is CASRWRSQTVSGANVLTF. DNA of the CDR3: TGTGCCAGCAGGTGGAGGTCTCAGACAGTCTCTGGGGCCAACGTCCTGACTTTC.

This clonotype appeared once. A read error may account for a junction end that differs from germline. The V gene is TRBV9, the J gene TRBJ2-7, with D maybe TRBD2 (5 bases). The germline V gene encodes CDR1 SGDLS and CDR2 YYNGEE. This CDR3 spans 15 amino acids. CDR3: CASRVAGTRGYEQYF. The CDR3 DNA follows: TGTGCCAGCAGAGTAGCTGGAACTAGAGGCTACGAGCAGTACTTC.

In DNA form, the CDR3 reads TGCGCCAGCAGCTTCAGTAAAGGGTCCTACGAGCAGTACTTC. Translated, it gives CASSFSKGSYEQYF. The gene calls are TRBV5-1 and TRBJ2-7; D is ambiguous. The V and J ends lost 2 bases and 1 base respectively, with 10 bases between them. The CDR3 runs 14 residues. Looked up from germline, CDR1 is SGHRS and CDR2 is YFSETQ.